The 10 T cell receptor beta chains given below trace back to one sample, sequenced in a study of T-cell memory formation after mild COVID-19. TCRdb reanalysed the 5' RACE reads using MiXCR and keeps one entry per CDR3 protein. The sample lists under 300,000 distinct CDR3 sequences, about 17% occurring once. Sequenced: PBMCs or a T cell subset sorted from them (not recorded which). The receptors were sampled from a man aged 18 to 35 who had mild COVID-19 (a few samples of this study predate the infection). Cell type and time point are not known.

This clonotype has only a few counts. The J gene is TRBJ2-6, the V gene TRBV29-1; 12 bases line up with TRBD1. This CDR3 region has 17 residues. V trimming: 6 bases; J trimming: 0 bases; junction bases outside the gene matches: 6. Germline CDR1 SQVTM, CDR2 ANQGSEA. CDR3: CSVAGTGGFSGANVLTF. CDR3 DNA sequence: TGCAGCGTCGCCGGGACAGGGGGCTTCTCTGGGGCCAACGTCCTGACTTTC.

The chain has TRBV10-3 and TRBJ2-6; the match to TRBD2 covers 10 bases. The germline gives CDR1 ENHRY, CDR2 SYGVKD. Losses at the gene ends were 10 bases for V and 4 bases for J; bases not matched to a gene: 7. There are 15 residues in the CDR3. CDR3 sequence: CATQRGGTGANVLTF. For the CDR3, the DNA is TGTGCCACACAGCGGGGGGGTACCGGGGCCAACGTCCTGACTTTC.

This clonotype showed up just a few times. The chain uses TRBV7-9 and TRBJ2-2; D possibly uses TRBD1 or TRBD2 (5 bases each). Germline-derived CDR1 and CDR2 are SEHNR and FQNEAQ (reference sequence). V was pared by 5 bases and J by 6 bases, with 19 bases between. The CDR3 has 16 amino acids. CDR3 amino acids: CASSGHGGSVAGELFF. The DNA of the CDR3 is TGTGCCAGCAGCGGGCATGGGGGTTCAGTCGCCGGGGAGCTGTTTTTT.

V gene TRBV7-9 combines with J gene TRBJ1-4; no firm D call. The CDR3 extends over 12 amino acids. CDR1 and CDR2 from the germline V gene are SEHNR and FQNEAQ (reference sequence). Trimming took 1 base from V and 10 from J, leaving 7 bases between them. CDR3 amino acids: CASSLEAGKLFF. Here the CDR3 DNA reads TGTGCCAGCAGCTTAGAGGCCGGAAAACTGTTTTTT.

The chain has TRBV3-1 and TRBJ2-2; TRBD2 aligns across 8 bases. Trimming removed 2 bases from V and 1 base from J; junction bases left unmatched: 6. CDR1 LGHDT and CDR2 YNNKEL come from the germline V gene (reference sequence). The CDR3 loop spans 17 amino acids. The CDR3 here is CASSQFGGAGNTGELFF. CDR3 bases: TGTGCCAGCAGCCAATTCGGGGGGGCGGGGAACACCGGGGAGCTGTTTTTT. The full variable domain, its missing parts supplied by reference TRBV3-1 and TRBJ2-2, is DTAVSQTPKYLVTQMGNDKSIKCEQNLGHDTMYWYKQDSKKFLKIMFSYNNKELIINETVPNRFSPKSPDKAHLNLHINSLELGDSAVYFCASSQFGGAGNTGELFFGEGSRLTVL.

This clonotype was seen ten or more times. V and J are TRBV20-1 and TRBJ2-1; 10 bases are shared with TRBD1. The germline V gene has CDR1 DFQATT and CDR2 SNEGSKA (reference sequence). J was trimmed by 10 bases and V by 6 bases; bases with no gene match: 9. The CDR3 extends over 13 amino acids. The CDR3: CSAPRDRGGEQFF. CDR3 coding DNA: TGCAGTGCGCCAAGGGACAGGGGTGGAGAGCAGTTCTTC.

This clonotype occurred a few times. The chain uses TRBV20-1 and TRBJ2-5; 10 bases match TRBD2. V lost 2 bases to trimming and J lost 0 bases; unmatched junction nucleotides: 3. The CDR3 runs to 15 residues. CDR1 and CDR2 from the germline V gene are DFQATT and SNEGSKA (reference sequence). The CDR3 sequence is CSARSSGGYQETQYF. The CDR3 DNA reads TGCAGTGCTAGAAGTAGCGGGGGGTACCAAGAGACCCAGTACTTC.

The CDR3 bases are TGTGCCAGCAGCCGAGGTCTCGGGGGTTGGAGTTCACCCCTCCACTTT. Protein sequence: CASSRGLGGWSSPLHF. The chain couples TRBV7-2 to TRBJ1-6; maybe TRBD1 (5 bases). Germline V gives CDR1 SGHTA, CDR2 FQGNSA. V was pared by 5 bases and J by 9 bases, with 20 bases between. The length of the CDR3 is 16 residues. Complete variable domain (other parts from reference TRBV7-2 and TRBJ1-6): GAGVSQSPSNKVTEKGKDVELRCDPISGHTALYWYRQSLGQGLEFLIYFQGNSAPDKSGLPSDRFSAERTGGSVSTLTIQRTQQEDSAVYLCASSRGLGGWSSPLHFGNGTRLTVT.

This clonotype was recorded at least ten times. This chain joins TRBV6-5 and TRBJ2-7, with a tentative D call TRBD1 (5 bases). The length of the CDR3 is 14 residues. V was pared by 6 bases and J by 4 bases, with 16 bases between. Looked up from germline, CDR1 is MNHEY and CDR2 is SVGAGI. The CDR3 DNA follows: TGTGCCAGCAGGAGACAGCACCTCTCGTACGAGCAGTACTTC. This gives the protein CASRRQHLSYEQYF.

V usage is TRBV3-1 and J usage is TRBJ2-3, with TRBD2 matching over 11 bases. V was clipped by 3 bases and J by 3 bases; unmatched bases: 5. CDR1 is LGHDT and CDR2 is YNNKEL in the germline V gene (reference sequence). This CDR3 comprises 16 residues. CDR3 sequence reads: CASSQLRLAGTDTQYF. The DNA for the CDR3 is TGTGCCAGCAGCCAGCTGAGACTAGCGGGGACAGATACGCAGTATTTT.